This T cell receptor (beta chain) was observed in a study of blood T cells in healthy people across ages. Study-level results: Age advanced and TCR beta diversity per million T cells fell, roughly linearly.

Between the trimmed V and J ends, which lost 5 bases and 12 bases, there was a span of 13 bases. CDR1 is LGHNT, CDR2 FRNRAP, per germline. The CDR3 has 11 amino acids. For this clonotype: Antigen: not known.

PCR was performed a second time for about 6 to 11 cycles using a sample-barcoded 5' primer and a J-beta primer mix. No fewer than 2.5 million CDR3-containing paired-end reads came from each sample. TCRdb analysed the 5' RACE reads with MiXCR anew, one entry per CDR3 protein. Among 800,000 to 950,000 distinct CDR3 sequences listed, 25% to 30% were seen once. These data also featured in a second study, about T cells of mothers and their children. From that study: Every mother supplied over 8 million TCR beta CDR3 reads and every child around 3 million.

V is TRBV12-5 and J is TRBJ2-5; perhaps TRBD1 as D (5 bases). This clonotype originated in a woman aged 40 to 50 in good health. The sequenced material came from blood. In nucleotides, the CDR3 is TGTGCTAGTGGTGCCGACAGACCTGAGTACTTC. It encodes CASGADRPEYF.